One T cell receptor (beta chain) is described in this entry. Its target is unknown. This record comes from a study of vaccination effects on CD4 cells after COVID-19. Across the study: After the second dose, samples were taken at median day 72.

Before any sequencing was done, the ViraFEST assay used viral peptide pools to expand antigen-specific CD4+ T cells. Following a roughly 11-day culture, CD4+ T cells were purified. The participants, recipients of two vaccine doses, got either BNT162b2 or mRNA-1273. With roughly 9.1 ug/ml peptides and 9 to 10 IU/ml IL-2, roughly 2.1 million PBMC per well were cultured. Half-medium exchanges with IL-2 medium took place on days 3 and 7. Study outcomes and limitations: Sampling in the study covered few convalescent patients and included no early post-infection timepoints.

TCRdb's table, derived via immunoSEQ multiplex PCR, lists solely in-frame clones and lacks some. Of about 69,000 clones detected, around 70% appear once; the ten largest clones hold under 2%. This sequence originates from a human donor who received a COVID-19 vaccine. Sample: CD4+ T cells from PBMCs cultured with HCoV-229E spike peptides, taken after COVID-19 vaccination.

The CDR3 loop is CASSDTLQGAHPSEQYV. The CDR3 DNA follows: TGTGCCAGCAGTGACACCCTCCAGGGGGCGCATCCCTCCGAGCAGTACGTC. V is TRBV6-4 and J is TRBJ2-7; 8 bases match TRBD1. Germline lookup yields CDR1 MRHNA and CDR2 SNTAGT. Trimming removed 2 bases from V and 6 bases from J; junction bases left unmatched: 15. This CDR3 comprises 17 residues.